A selection of T cell receptor beta chains follows, all from one sample in a study of blood T cell repertoires in COVID-19. Clones were read by immunoSEQ multiplex PCR, and TCRdb kept only the in-frame ones, dropping some. The sample holds around 200,000 clones, approximately 90% seen once. Sequenced input: peripheral blood. The receptor set was obtained from a man aged 25 to 40 with acute or convalescent COVID-19. CDR3s include the opening cysteine and the closing phenylalanine or tryptophan. The D gene is left open where the match is weak. Some rows mark clone size as missing; the rest say once, few, many or name a class of expanded clone.

TRBJ2-2,TRBV28,TRBD1,-,TGTGCCAGCAAACAGGGGGGCAACACCGGGGAGCTGTTTTTT,CASKQGGNTGELFF
TRBJ2-1,TRBV19,-,-,TGTGCCAGTACAGCGAGCTCCTACAATGAGCAGTTCTTC,CASTASSYNEQFF
TRBJ1-1,TRBV5-6,-,-,TGTGCCAGCAGCTTGCCGGGACAAAACCGAAACACTGAAGCTTTCTTT,CASSLPGQNRNTEAFF
TRBJ1-2,TRBV5-1,TRBD1,-,TGCGCCAGCAGTCGGGACAGCAACTATGGCTACACCTTC,CASSRDSNYGYTF
TRBJ2-3,TRBV6-5,-,-,TGTGCCAGCAGGCCCGGACAGCTAAGCACAGATACGCAGTATTTT,CASRPGQLSTDTQYF
TRBJ2-1,TRBV25-1,TRBD2,-,TGTGCCAGCAGTGAATCCCAGCGGGGGTACAATGAGCAGTTCTTC,CASSESQRGYNEQFF
TRBJ1-4,TRBV6-1,-,few,TGTGCCAGCAGTGAAGTCCATAAACTGTTTTTT,CASSEVHKLFF
TRBJ2-3,TRBV9,TRBD2,-,TGTGCCAGCAGCGTAGCCGGACTAGCGGGGGGGGCGGATACGCAGTATTTT,CASSVAGLAGGADTQYF
TRBJ2-4,TRBV19,TRBD1,-,TGTGCCAGCAGCTTCTCGATTGTCCGACAGGGAAATGACATTCAGTACTTC,CASSFSIVRQGNDIQYF
TRBJ2-5,TRBV28,TRBD2,-,TGTGCCAGCAGTTTCGTGACTAGCTATCTCGAGACCCAGTACTTC,CASSFVTSYLETQYF
TRBJ1-5,TRBV10-3,TRBD1,-,TGTGCCATCAGTGGGACAGGGGATCAGCCCCAGCATTTT,CAISGTGDQPQHF
TRBJ2-5,TRBV5-1,-,-,TGCGCCAGCAGCTTTGGCTTACAAGAGACCCAGTACTTC,CASSFGLQETQYF
TRBJ1-1,TRBV24-1,-,-,TGTGCCACCAGTGATTCACAGGGTTGGGCTTTCTTT,CATSDSQGWAFF
TRBJ2-6,TRBV7-2,-,-,TGTGCCAGCAGCCCCCCCGGGTGGCAGAGCTCTGGGGCCAACGTCCTGACTTTC,CASSPPGWQSSGANVLTF
TRBJ1-2,TRBV28,TRBD1,-,TGTGCCAGCAGTACACTGACAGGGAATAACGGCTACACCTTC,CASSTLTGNNGYTF
TRBJ1-1,TRBV6-1,-,-,TGTGCCAGCAGTGAAGTGGGGGGTCGGACTGAAGCTTTCTTT,CASSEVGGRTEAFF
TRBJ1-4,TRBV7-2,-,-,TGTGCCAGCAGCCTTGCTCGGGGGGGTGAATCGGAAAAACTGTTTTTT,CASSLARGGESEKLFF
TRBJ1-1,TRBV30,-,once,TGTGCCTGGGGCAGGCTAGGGGCTCGAAACACTGAAGCTTTCTTT,CAWGRLGARNTEAFF
TRBJ1-2,TRBV6-5,-,-,TGTGCCAGCAGTTTCAGCGGGGGTCGGTATGGCTACACCTTC,CASSFSGGRYGYTF
TRBJ2-5,TRBV7-3,-,-,TGTGCCAGCAGCTTAGATGGTTTGGCCAGAGAGACCCAGTACTTC,CASSLDGLARETQYF
TRBJ1-1,TRBV7-3,-,-,TGTGCCAGCAGCTTGACAGGAGGCACTGAAGCTTTCTTT,CASSLTGGTEAFF
TRBJ2-7,TRBV28,-,-,TGTGCCAGCAGCCCAGGAGGGCACGAGCAGTACTTC,CASSPGGHEQYF
TRBJ1-1,TRBV19,TRBD1,-,TGTGCCAGTAGCAAACCGGGACAGCGGAACACTGAAGCTTTCTTT,CASSKPGQRNTEAFF
TRBJ1-2,TRBV28,-,-,TGTGCCAGCAGTTTAGGGGGCGTGACGCCGGACTATGGCTACACCTTC,CASSLGGVTPDYGYTF
TRBJ1-3,TRBV20-1,-,-,TGCAGTGCTAGTAAGACAGGAACCTCTGGAAACACCATATATTTT,CSASKTGTSGNTIYF
TRBJ2-3,TRBV7-9,-,-,TGTGCCAGCAGTCCTCTGGCGGGGAGCAGCACAGATACGCAGTATTTT,CASSPLAGSSTDTQYF
TRBJ1-1,TRBV28,-,-,TGTGCCAGCAGTTTGTGGGGGCGTAACATGAACACTGAAGCTTTCTTT,CASSLWGRNMNTEAFF
TRBJ1-2,TRBV24-1,-,-,TGTGCCACCTTAGTCAGACCGTGGAGGAAGCTCTATGGCTACACCTTC,CATLVRPWRKLYGYTF
TRBJ2-1,TRBV12-3/TRBV12-4,-,-,TGTGCCAGCTGTAGGGAGTACAATGAGCAGTTCTTC,CASCREYNEQFF
TRBJ2-5,TRBV5-1,TRBD2,-,TGCGCCAGCAGCTTCGGTAGCGGGAGGGCCGGTGAGACCCAGTACTTC,CASSFGSGRAGETQYF
TRBJ1-5,TRBV18,TRBD1,-,TGTGCCAGCTCACCGGGACAGGGAGTCAATCAGCCCCAGCATTTT,CASSPGQGVNQPQHF
TRBJ1-2,TRBV7-3,TRBD1,-,TGTGCCAGCAGCTCGGGACAGGGAGGAGCCTACACCTTC,CASSSGQGGAYTF
TRBJ2-1,TRBV4-2,TRBD2,-,TGTGCCAGCAGCCAAACTAGCGGGAGGGCCGGCTACAATGAGCAGTTCTTC,CASSQTSGRAGYNEQFF
TRBJ1-4,TRBV5-1,TRBD1,once,TGCGCCAGCAGACAACCCGGGACAGGTGGAGAAAAACTGTTTTTT,CASRQPGTGGEKLFF
TRBJ1-4,TRBV10-2,TRBD1,-,TGCGCCAGCAATGACAGGGGGCTTAGGGTTGAAAAACTGTTTTTT,CASNDRGLRVEKLFF
TRBJ2-1,TRBV2,-,-,TGTGCCAGCAGGAGGGACAGGGGAAGCGGGGGGCAGAGTGAGCAGTTCTTC,CASRRDRGSGGQSEQFF
TRBJ1-1,TRBV5-1,-,-,TGCGCCAGCAGCGGCAACACTGAAGCTTTCTTT,CASSGNTEAFF
TRBJ2-1,TRBV28,TRBD2,-,TGTGCCAGCAGTTTACCCAAACTAGCGGCTGGGTACAATGAGCAGTTCTTC,CASSLPKLAAGYNEQFF
TRBJ2-7,TRBV6-6,-,-,TGTGCCAGCCGCCTCCCGGGGGTCCACGAGCAGTACTTC,CASRLPGVHEQYF
TRBJ1-6,TRBV6-2/TRBV6-3,TRBD1,once,TGTGCCAGCAGTCCACACAGGGGTGAGAATTCACCCCTCCACTTT,CASSPHRGENSPLHF
TRBJ1-2,TRBV28,-,-,TGTGCCAGCAGCCCGGGTACCACTGGCTACACCTTC,CASSPGTTGYTF
TRBJ2-7,TRBV18,TRBD1,-,TGTGCCAGCTCACGGGACAGTGAGGCCTACGAGCAGTACTTC,CASSRDSEAYEQYF
TRBJ2-1,TRBV19,-,-,TGTGCCAGCCTCGCCCGGGGCTCCTACAATGAGCAGTTCTTC,CASLARGSYNEQFF
TRBJ2-3,TRBV6-4,TRBD2,-,TGTGCCAGCAGTGAAGGCGGGGGGGCGGTAGATACGCAGTATTTT,CASSEGGGAVDTQYF
TRBJ1-2,TRBV30,-,-,TGTGCCTGGAGTGTGAGCAACTATGGCTACACCTTC,CAWSVSNYGYTF
TRBJ2-2,TRBV7-9,TRBD1,-,TGTGCCAGTAGCTTTATAGGGGGCGTCACCGGGGAGCTGTTTTTT,CASSFIGGVTGELFF
TRBJ1-6,TRBV7-3,-,-,TGTGCCAGCAGCTTTGTAACAGATAATTCACCCCTCCACTTT,CASSFVTDNSPLHF
TRBJ1-1,TRBV19,-,-,TGTGCCAGTAGTATAGATAGGCGGGACGGCACTGAAGCTTTCTTT,CASSIDRRDGTEAFF